These 19 T cell receptor beta chains originate from one sample sequenced in a study of blood T cells in healthy people across ages (dated by TCRdb to between 2014 and 2017). Library construction relied on 5' RACE. The reads were generated on an Illumina HiSeq 2500. The second PCR ran for about 7 to 11 cycles and used a J-beta primer mix along with a sample-barcoded 5' primer. In TCRdb, the public reads were trimmed at Q25 with fastp and aligned with MiXCR, with productive beta chains retained. Each CDR3 protein gets just one entry, which takes the most common genes and DNA from the rows behind it. This sample holds about 1.4 million distinct CDR3 sequences; around 55% were observed only once. Of the sample, about 6.3% falls within the top ten clones. The sequenced sample consisted of blood. The receptors shown here come from a man younger than 30 in good health.

In this sample, this clonotype turned up a few times. The chain links TRBV29-1 to TRBJ2-2; D tentatively fits TRBD1 or TRBD2 (5 bases each). The CDR3 is 11 residues long. V lost 4 bases to trimming and J lost 6 bases, with 6 bases between them. Germline V lookup: CDR1 SQVTM, CDR2 ANQGSEA. The CDR3 DNA is TGCAGCGTTGGAGGGGCCGGGGAGCTGTTTTTT. Protein product: CSVGGAGELFF.

A few counts support this clonotype. The rearrangement uses TRBV7-2 and TRBJ2-7, with no clear D. The ends were cut back, 1 base at V and 0 bases at J, with 13 bases in the middle. This CDR3 is built from 16 residues. Germline CDR1 is SGHTA and CDR2 is FQGNSA. CDR3 sequence: CASSLVISLSSYEQYF. In nucleotides, the CDR3 is TGTGCCAGCAGCTTAGTCATTAGCCTTTCCTCCTACGAGCAGTACTTC. Variable domain in full (rest from reference TRBV7-2 and TRBJ2-7): GAGVSQSPSNKVTEKGKDVELRCDPISGHTALYWYRQSLGQGLEFLIYFQGNSAPDKSGLPSDRFSAERTGGSVSTLTIQRTQQEDSAVYLCASSLVISLSSYEQYFGPGTRLTVT.

The V and J genes are TRBV20-1 and TRBJ2-7, with 9 bases lining up with TRBD1. The J call may be in error: the DNA end matches TRBJ2-5 better. CDR1 is DFQATT and CDR2 is SNEGSKA in the germline V gene (reference sequence). This CDR3 has 14 residues. The CDR3 DNA reads TGCAGTGCTACTGGGACAGGGTTAAGGGAGACCCAGTACTTC. Translated: CSATGTGLRETQYF.

This chain connects TRBV7-9 to TRBJ2-7, with D perhaps TRBD1 (6 bases). CDR1 SEHNR and CDR2 FQNEAQ come from the germline V gene (reference sequence). CDR3 length: 14 amino acids. V lost 6 bases and J 2 bases, leaving 14 bases between the germline ends. CDR3 coding DNA: TGTGCCAGCAGACCCAGGGACACTACCTACGAGCAGTACTTC. Protein product: CASRPRDTTYEQYF.

The V and J genes are TRBV20-1 and TRBJ2-1; the D gene is possibly TRBD1 (6 bases). CDR1 DFQATT and CDR2 SNEGSKA come from the germline V gene (reference sequence). CDR3 size: 12 residues. V lost 6 bases and J lost 8, with 14 bases in between. The CDR3, as DNA: TGCAGTGCCAGGACAGTCTCCCATGAGCAGTTCTTC. Translated: CSARTVSHEQFF.

For the CDR3, the DNA is TGTGCCAGCAGTACTGTAGGACGGGCTCTCTCTGGAAACACCATATATTTT. Its protein is CASSTVGRALSGNTIYF. The chain is built from TRBV28 and TRBJ1-3, with D uncertain. CDR3 length: 17 residues. The germline V gene encodes CDR1 MDHEN and CDR2 SYDVKM. With 5 bases removed from V and 0 bases from J, the gap between germline ends came to 17 bases.

This clonotype was observed a handful of times. The chain couples TRBV5-1 to TRBJ1-1; perhaps TRBD1 as D (6 bases). The V end was cut by 4 bases, the J end by 3 bases, with 19 bases between. This CDR3 has 16 amino acids. Germline CDR1 and CDR2: SGHRS and YFSETQ. This chain's CDR3 is CASSVDRAGVDTEAFF. The CDR3 DNA follows: TGCGCCAGCAGCGTGGACCGTGCAGGGGTCGACACTGAAGCTTTCTTT.

The gene calls are TRBV29-1 and TRBJ2-4; 12 bases align to TRBD2. TRBJ2-7 explains the end of the DNA better; the J call may be wrong. CDR1 and CDR2 (germline): SQVTM, ANQGSEA. This CDR3 spans 17 amino acids. CDR3 DNA sequence: TGCAGCGTTGAAAAGCTAGCGGGAGGGAATGGGGTCTACGAGCAGTACTTC. Protein: CSVEKLAGGNGVYEQYF.

V and J are TRBV24-1 and TRBJ1-2; 12 nucleotides match TRBD1. J lost 3 bases, V lost 7 bases, and 14 bases had no gene match. The CDR3 is made up of 18 amino acids. Germline V CDR1 and CDR2: KGHDR, SFDVKD. This chain's CDR3 is CATRPNRDRGRNYYGYTF. The DNA for the CDR3 is TGTGCCACCAGACCCAACCGGGACAGGGGGCGAAATTACTATGGCTACACCTTC.

The chain is built from TRBV2 and TRBJ1-2; 12 positions match TRBD1. Germline CDR1 and CDR2: SNHLY and FYNNEI. Trimming at V came to 6 bases and at J to 8 bases, leaving 4 bases not matched to a gene. The CDR3 totals 13 residues. CDR3 amino acids: CASRGTGGIGYTF. CDR3 coding DNA: TGTGCCAGCAGGGGGACAGGGGGCATAGGCTACACCTTC.

The chain combines TRBV5-1 with TRBJ2-3; possible D gene TRBD2, 6 bases. The CDR3 sequence is 16 residues long. Germline CDR1 SGHRS, CDR2 YFSETQ. Trimming took off 1 base at V and 2 bases at J, with 14 bases between the two ends. As DNA, the CDR3 is TGCGCCAGCAGCTTGAAAAGAGCGGGCCTCACAGATACGCAGTATTTT. Encoded protein: CASSLKRAGLTDTQYF.

This chain uses TRBV25-1 with TRBJ1-2; TRBD1 aligns across 8 bases. After removal of 6 bases from V and 5 bases from J, the junction contained 8 bases not matched to a gene. The CDR3 covers 14 residues. Per germline, CDR1 MGHDK and CDR2 SYGVNS. The DNA of the CDR3 is TGTGCCAGCAGGGGCCCAGGGGGCGGATATGGCTACACCTTC. Amino acids: CASRGPGGGYGYTF.

V gene TRBV4-1 combines with J gene TRBJ2-1, with 8 bases identical to TRBD2. The last part of the DNA fits TRBJ2-7 better; the J call may be wrong. The CDR3 contains 19 residues. The germline V gene encodes CDR1 MGHRA and CDR2 YSYEKL. The CDR3 loop reads CASSQGELAEMRSYNEQYF. The CDR3 coding sequence is TGCGCCAGCAGCCAAGGAGAACTAGCGGAAATGAGGTCCTACAATGAGCAGTACTTC.

The V and J genes are TRBV11-2 and TRBJ2-5; D call uncertain. Germline V gene lookup returns CDR1 SGHAT and CDR2 FQNNGV. The CDR3 is made up of 15 amino acids. Trimming shortened V by 1 base and J by 1 base, and 10 bases separated the two germline ends. The CDR3, as DNA: TGTGCCAGCAGCTTAGTGGGCAGCATCCAAGAGACCCAGTACTTC. As protein: CASSLVGSIQETQYF.

This chain uses TRBV30 with TRBJ1-2; no reliable D call. The CDR3 is 12 amino acids. V gave up 0 bases and J gave up 6 bases, with 8 bases separating them. Germline-derived CDR1 and CDR2 are GTSNPN and SVGIG (reference sequence). For the CDR3, the DNA is TGTGCCTGGAGTGTGGAGGTGGATGGCTACACCTTC. Translating gives CAWSVEVDGYTF.

The chain joins TRBV20-1 to TRBJ2-7; D uncertain. With 3 bases removed from V and 4 bases from J, the gap between germline ends came to 16 bases. The CDR3 is made up of 14 amino acids. Per germline, CDR1 DFQATT and CDR2 SNEGSKA (reference sequence). CDR3 sequence reads: CSARGRAIGYEQYF. For the CDR3, the DNA is TGCAGTGCTAGGGGCAGAGCTATAGGATACGAGCAGTACTTC.

Details on this clonotype: One base away lies a much larger clone, so this may be a sequencing read error. V usage is TRBV28 and J usage is TRBJ2-4, with D perhaps TRBD2 (5 bases). CDR1 and CDR2 from the germline V gene are MDHEN and SYDVKM. The CDR3 extends over 14 amino acids. Trimming left V 2 bases short and J 11 bases short, with 16 bases between. CDR3 in DNA: TGTGCCAGCAGTTTAGGCAACTGGCAGAGGGTTCAGTACTTC. Its protein product is CASSLGNWQRVQYF. The full variable domain, completed using reference TRBV28 and TRBJ2-4, is DVKVTQSSRYLVKRTGEKVFLECVQDMDHENMFWYRQDPGLGLRLIYFSYDVKMKEKGDIPEGYSVSREKKERFSLILESASTNQTSMYLCASSLGNWQRVQYFGAGTRLSVL.

CDR3: CASGLAGIRGGETQYF. Here the CDR3 DNA reads TGTGCTAGTGGTTTGGCCGGGATCAGGGGGGGGGAGACCCAGTACTTC. The chain combines TRBV12-5 with TRBJ2-5; the D gene could be TRBD1 or TRBD2 (7 bases each). This CDR3 region has 16 residues. V lost 1 base and J 5 bases, leaving 17 bases between the germline ends. Per the germline V gene, CDR1 is LGHNT and CDR2 is FRNRAP. The full variable domain, its missing parts supplied by reference TRBV12-5 and TRBJ2-5, is DARVTQTPRHKVTEMGQEVTMRCQPILGHNTVFWYRQTMMQGLELLAYFRNRAPLDDSGMPKDRFSAEMPDATLATLKIQPSEPRDSAVYFCASGLAGIRGGETQYFGPGTRLLVL.

The chain is built from TRBV12-3 or TRBV12-4 and TRBJ2-4; possibly TRBD2 for D (5 bases). The CDR3 covers 12 residues. The V and J ends lost 8 bases and 9 bases respectively, with 14 bases between them. DNA for the CDR3: TGTGCCAGCGGCATTTCCGAGGGCATTCAGTACTTC. As protein: CASGISEGIQYF.